These T cell receptor beta chains were read from a single sample in a study of early T cells in non-severe SARS-CoV-2 infection. TCRdb independently ran MiXCR on the 5' RACE reads; one entry per CDR3 protein. The repertoire holds approximately 75,000 distinct CDR3 sequences, with more than 14% as singletons. Specimen: whole blood, collected at baseline. The receptor set was obtained from an adult who was a healthcare worker with PCR-confirmed SARS-CoV-2 infection or an uninfected control (not recorded which). CDR3s include the opening cysteine and the closing phenylalanine or tryptophan. Fields, in order: J gene, V gene, CDR3 protein.

>TRBJ2-5|TRBV7-3
CASISLPGPQETQYF
>TRBJ2-3|TRBV29-1
CSVEAATDTQYF
>TRBJ2-5|TRBV20-1
CSARDSGVYQETQYF
>TRBJ2-1|TRBV6-1
CASSVNPWLSNEQFF
>TRBJ2-3|TRBV28
CASSGSGAATDTQYF
>TRBJ1-4|TRBV3-1
CASSSRREKLFF
>TRBJ2-1|TRBV27
CASSSLSSYNEQFF
>TRBJ2-7|TRBV7-6
CASSLGGYYEQYF
>TRBJ2-3|TRBV2
CASKGQGARTDTQYF
>TRBJ2-3|TRBV5-1
CASSFEGEDTQYF
>TRBJ2-3|TRBV30
CAWKRPGQGRTDTQYF
>TRBJ2-7|TRBV29-1
CSVLLGGAWAPYEQYF
>TRBJ2-2|TRBV30
CAWTGYTGELFF
>TRBJ2-1|TRBV6-6
CASSPGLEQFF
>TRBJ2-1|TRBV28
CASNPHSYNEQFF
>TRBJ1-3|TRBV19
CASSLRDTDSGNTIYF
>TRBJ1-5|TRBV7-9
CASSSTAAGDRPQHF
>TRBJ2-7|TRBV7-9
CASSFLLAGDNEQYF
>TRBJ2-5|TRBV6-5
CASRPQVRETQYF
>TRBJ2-7|TRBV6-5
CASSYSWQGITPGEQYF
>TRBJ2-7|TRBV7-6
CASSSGGSYEQYF
>TRBJ1-2|TRBV2
CASSETREGGYTF
>TRBJ2-1|TRBV2
CASSPQTAYNEQFF
>TRBJ2-3|TRBV28
CASSSGGRTDTQYF
>TRBJ2-3|TRBV12-3/TRBV12-4
CASSLRASTDTQYF
>TRBJ2-3|TRBV18
CASRRAQTGPKATQYF